One T cell receptor (beta chain) is described in this entry. Using immunoSEQ multiplex PCR, the repertoire was profiled, and TCRdb retains in-frame clones only, with some absent. Of approximately 46,000 clones listed, 82% are singletons. The data were obtained in a study of blood T cell repertoires in COVID-19. This sequence was found in a woman aged 55 to 70 with acute or convalescent COVID-19. Sequences were obtained from peripheral blood.

CDR3 protein: CASSFYRVPLDYGYTF. The DNA for the CDR3 is TGTGCCAGCAGCTTCTACAGGGTCCCCTTGGACTATGGCTACACCTTC. This chain uses TRBV5-4 with TRBJ1-2; D might be TRBD1 (6 bases). This CDR3 is 16 amino acids long. Germline CDR1 is SGHNT and CDR2 is YYREEE (reference sequence). Trimming removed 2 bases from V and 3 bases from J, with 17 bases in between.